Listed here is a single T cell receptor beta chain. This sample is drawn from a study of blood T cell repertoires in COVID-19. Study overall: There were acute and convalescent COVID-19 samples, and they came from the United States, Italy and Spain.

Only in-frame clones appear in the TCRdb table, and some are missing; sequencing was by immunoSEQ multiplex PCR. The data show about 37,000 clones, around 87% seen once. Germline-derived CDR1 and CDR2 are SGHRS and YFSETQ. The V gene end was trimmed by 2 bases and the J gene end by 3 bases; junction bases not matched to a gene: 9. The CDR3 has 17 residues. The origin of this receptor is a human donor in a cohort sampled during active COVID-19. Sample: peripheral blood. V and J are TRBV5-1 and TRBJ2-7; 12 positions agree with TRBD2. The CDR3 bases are TGCGCCAGCAGCTTACGACTAGCGGGGGCCCTTAACTACGAGCAGTACTTC. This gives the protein CASSLRLAGALNYEQYF.